This T cell receptor beta chain was documented in a study of beta chain features in type 1 diabetes. CDR1 and CDR2 (germline): LGHNA, YSLEER. With V trimmed by 3 bases and J by 6 bases, 11 bases remained unmatched. This CDR3 is built from 19 residues. The investigators reverse transcribed all of the isolated RNA, so they sequenced expressed TCRB transcripts. Repertoires were generated with immunoSEQ multiplex PCR, while TCRdb's copy carries only in-frame clones and drops some. The sample comprises around 310,000 clones, approximately 11% of which are singletons, and about 0.015% rests with the top ten. General study findings and limits: Equally in patients and controls, shorter templates might have been favored by PCR.

On this clone: The antigen is undetermined.

This TCR derives from a woman in her twenties or thirties in good health. V and J are TRBV4-3 and TRBJ2-2; 15 bases fit TRBD2. Sequencing was carried out using naive CD4+ T cells from blood. CDR3: CASSQAGLAGGFGAGELFF. CDR3 nucleotide sequence: TGCGCCAGCAGCCAGGCAGGACTAGCGGGAGGGTTTGGTGCCGGGGAGCTGTTTTTT.